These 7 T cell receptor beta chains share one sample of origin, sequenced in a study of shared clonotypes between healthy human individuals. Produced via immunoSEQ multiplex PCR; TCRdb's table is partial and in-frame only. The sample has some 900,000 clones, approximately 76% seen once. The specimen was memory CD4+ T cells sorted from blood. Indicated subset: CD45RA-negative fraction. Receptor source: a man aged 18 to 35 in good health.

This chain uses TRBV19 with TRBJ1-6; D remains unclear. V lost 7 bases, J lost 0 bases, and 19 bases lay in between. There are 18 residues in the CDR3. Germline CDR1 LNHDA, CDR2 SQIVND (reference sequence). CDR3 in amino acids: CASNNGGISSSYNSPLHF. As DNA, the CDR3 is TGTGCCAGTAACAATGGTGGAATTTCAAGCTCCTATAATTCACCCCTCCACTTT.

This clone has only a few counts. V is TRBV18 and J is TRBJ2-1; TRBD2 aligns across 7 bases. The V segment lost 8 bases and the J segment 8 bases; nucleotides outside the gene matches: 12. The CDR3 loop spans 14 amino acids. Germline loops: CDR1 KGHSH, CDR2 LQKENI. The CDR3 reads CASTRRGSRDEQFF. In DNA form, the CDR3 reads TGTGCCAGCACTCGGCGGGGGAGTCGGGATGAGCAGTTCTTC.

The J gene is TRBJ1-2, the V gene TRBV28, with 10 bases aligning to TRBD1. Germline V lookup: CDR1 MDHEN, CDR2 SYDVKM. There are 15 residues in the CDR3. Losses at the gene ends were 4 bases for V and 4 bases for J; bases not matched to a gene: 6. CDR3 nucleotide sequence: TGTGCCAGCAGTTCGGGACAGGGGTGGATCTATGGCTACACCTTC. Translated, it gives CASSSGQGWIYGYTF.

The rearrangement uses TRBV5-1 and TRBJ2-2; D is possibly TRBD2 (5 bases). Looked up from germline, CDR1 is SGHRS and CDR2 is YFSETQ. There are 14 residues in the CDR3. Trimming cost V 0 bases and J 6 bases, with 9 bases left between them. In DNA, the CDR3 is TGCGCCAGCAGCTTGGCTAGCTTCCCCGGGGAGCTGTTTTTT. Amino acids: CASSLASFPGELFF.

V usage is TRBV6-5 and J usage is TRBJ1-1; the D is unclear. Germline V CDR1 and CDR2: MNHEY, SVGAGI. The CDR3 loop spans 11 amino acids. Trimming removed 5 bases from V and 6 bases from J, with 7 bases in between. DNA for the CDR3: TGTGCCAGCAGTCCCGGGTCTGAAGCTTTCTTT. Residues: CASSPGSEAFF.

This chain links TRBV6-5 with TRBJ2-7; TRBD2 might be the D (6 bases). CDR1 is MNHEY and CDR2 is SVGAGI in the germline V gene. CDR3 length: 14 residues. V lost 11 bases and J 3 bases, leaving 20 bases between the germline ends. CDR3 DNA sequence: TGTGCCTCGGGGCCGGGGGAGGCATACTACGAGCAGTACTTC. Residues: CASGPGEAYYEQYF.

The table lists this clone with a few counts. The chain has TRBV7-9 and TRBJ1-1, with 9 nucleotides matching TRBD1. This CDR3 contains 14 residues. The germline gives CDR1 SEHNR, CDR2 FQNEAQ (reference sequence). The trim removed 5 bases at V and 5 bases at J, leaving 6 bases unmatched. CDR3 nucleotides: TGTGCCAGCAGCACTCCCGGGACAGGGACTGAAGCTTTCTTT. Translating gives CASSTPGTGTEAFF.